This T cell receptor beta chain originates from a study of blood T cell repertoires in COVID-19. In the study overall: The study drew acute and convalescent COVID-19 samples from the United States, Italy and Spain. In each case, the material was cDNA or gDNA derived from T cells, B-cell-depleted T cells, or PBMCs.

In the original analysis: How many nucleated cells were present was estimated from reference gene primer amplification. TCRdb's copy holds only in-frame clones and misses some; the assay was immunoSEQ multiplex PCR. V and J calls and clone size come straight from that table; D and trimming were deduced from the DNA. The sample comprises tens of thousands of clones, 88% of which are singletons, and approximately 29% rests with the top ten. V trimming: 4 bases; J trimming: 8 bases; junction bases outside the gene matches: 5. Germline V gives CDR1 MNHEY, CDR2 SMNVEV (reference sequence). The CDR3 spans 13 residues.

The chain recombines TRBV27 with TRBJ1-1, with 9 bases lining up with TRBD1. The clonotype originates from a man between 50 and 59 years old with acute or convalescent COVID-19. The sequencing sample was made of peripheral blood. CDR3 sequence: CASSWGQGKEAFF. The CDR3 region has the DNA TGTGCCAGCAGTTGGGGACAGGGAAAGGAAGCTTTCTTT.